Reported below is one T cell receptor beta chain. Its specificity is not known. This record comes from a study of regulatory T cells in long-lasting Graves disease. Study observations and caveats: Newly diagnosed Graves' patients had higher TCR diversity than persistent ones. Relative to new patients (approximately 1,000), persistent patients exhibited greater sharing of public clonotypes (over 2,500).

Documented time point: newly diagnosed GD, antithyroid drugs for less than 3 months. The TCR library was made from RNA extracted from PBMCs. Clinicians diagnosed Graves' disease using American Thyroid Association guidelines. There are 12 residues in the CDR3. V lost 10 bases to trimming and J lost 4 bases, with 11 bases between them. The germline V gene has CDR1 LNHDA and CDR2 SQIVND (reference sequence). Building of the TCR beta libraries involved iRepertoire HTBI primers and Arm-PCR of CDR3 regions. A single record per CDR3 protein comes from TCRdb applying MiXCR to the multiplex PCR reads. The profile covers just over 600,000 distinct CDR3 sequences, with around 15% appearing a single time and approximately 18% taken by the ten largest. The data also belong to a second study, concerning T cells in Graves' hyperthyroidism and ophthalmopathy. That work contributes: Ophthalmopathy was identified by the model a median 6.5 months ahead of onset.

The V call is TRBV19, the J call TRBJ2-1; D perhaps matches TRBD1 (6 bases). The sample was peripheral blood mononuclear cells (PBMCs), taken at new diagnosis, from a patient treated with antithyroid drugs. The TCR sequence derives from a woman in her twenties or thirties with Graves disease. The CDR3 DNA sequence: TGTGCCACCCGAGGGGGTTACAATGAGCAGTTCTTC. This encodes CATRGGYNEQFF.